The entry that follows covers one TCR beta chain sequence. Its specificity is unknown. These data belong to a study of shared clonotypes between healthy human individuals. Findings of the study overall: Among non-shared clonotypes, generation probabilities were lower than among those shared by all four donors. The study generally estimated greater richness for naive than memory subsets.

Sorted-subset replicate PCR reactions contained roughly 200 ng DNA, corresponding to some 29,000 T cell genomes. The repertoire was sequenced with immunoSEQ multiplex PCR; TCRdb's copy has only in-frame clones and lacks some. This table has under 850,000 clones, 80% to 95% appearing once. Trimming left V 1 base short and J 0 bases short, with 15 bases between. This CDR3 is built from 17 residues. CDR1 LGHNA and CDR2 YSLEER come from the germline V gene. The naive CD8 subset, CD45RO-negative cells positively selected for CCR7, excluded terminally differentiated effector memory CD45RA+ cells. The source of this sequence is a man aged 25 to 45 in good health. The J gene is TRBJ1-1, the V gene TRBV4-3; no clear D gene. Source material: naive CD8+ T cells sorted from blood. This CDR3 is CASSQAPRGAMNTEAFF. Written as DNA, the CDR3 is TGCGCCAGCAGCCAAGCGCCGCGGGGAGCCATGAACACTGAAGCTTTCTTT.